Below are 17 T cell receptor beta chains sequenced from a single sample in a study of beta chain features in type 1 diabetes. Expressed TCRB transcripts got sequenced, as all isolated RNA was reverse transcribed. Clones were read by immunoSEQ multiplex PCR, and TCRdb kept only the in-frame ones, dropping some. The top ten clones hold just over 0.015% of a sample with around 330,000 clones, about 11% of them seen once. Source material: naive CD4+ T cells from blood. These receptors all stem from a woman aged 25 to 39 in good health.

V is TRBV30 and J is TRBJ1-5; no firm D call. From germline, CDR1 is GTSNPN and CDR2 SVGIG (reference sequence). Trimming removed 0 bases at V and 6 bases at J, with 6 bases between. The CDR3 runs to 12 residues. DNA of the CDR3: TGTGCCTGGAGTGTACTTAGTCAGCCCCAGCATTTT. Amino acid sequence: CAWSVLSQPQHF.

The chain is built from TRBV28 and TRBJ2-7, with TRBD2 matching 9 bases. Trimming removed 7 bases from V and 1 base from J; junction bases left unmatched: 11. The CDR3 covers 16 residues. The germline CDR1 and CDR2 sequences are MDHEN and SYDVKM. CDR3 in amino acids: CASIPSLSGGSYEQYF. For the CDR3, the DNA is TGTGCCAGCATCCCCTCGCTTAGCGGGGGATCCTACGAGCAGTACTTC.

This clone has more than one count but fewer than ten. CDR3 nucleotides: TGTGCCAGTAGGCCTAGCGGGGAGAGCTCCTACGAGCAGTACTTC. Its protein is CASRPSGESSYEQYF. This rearrangement joins TRBV19 to TRBJ2-7; 9 bases fit TRBD2. V lost 6 bases and J lost 0; bases outside the gene matches: 6. The germline V gene has CDR1 LNHDA and CDR2 SQIVND (reference sequence). The CDR3 totals 15 residues.

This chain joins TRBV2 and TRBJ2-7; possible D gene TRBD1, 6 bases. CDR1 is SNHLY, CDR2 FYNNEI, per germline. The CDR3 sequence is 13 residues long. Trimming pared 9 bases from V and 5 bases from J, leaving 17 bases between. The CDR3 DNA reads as TGTGCCAGTTACCGGGACATTGGAAACGAGCAGTACTTC. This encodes CASYRDIGNEQYF.

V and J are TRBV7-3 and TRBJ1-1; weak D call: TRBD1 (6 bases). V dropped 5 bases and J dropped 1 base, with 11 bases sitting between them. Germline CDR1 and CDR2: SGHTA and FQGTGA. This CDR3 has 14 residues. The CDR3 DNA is TGTGCCAGCAGCATTGGACAGTGGAACACTGAAGCTTTCTTT. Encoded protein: CASSIGQWNTEAFF. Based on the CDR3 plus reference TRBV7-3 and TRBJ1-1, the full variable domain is GAGVSQTPSNKVTEKGKYVELRCDPISGHTALYWYRQSLGQGPEFLIYFQGTGAADDSGLPNDRFFAVRPEGSVSTLKIQRTERGDSAVYLCASSIGQWNTEAFFGQGTRLTVV.

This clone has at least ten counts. The DNA for the CDR3 is TGTGCCTGGAGTGTACTTCAGGACAGCATTCAGTACTTC. Encoded protein: CAWSVLQDSIQYF. The chain carries TRBV30 and TRBJ2-4, with D possibly matching TRBD1 (6 bases). CDR3 length: 13 amino acids. From germline, CDR1 is GTSNPN and CDR2 SVGIG (reference sequence). V lost 0 bases to trimming and J lost 9 bases, with 12 bases between them.

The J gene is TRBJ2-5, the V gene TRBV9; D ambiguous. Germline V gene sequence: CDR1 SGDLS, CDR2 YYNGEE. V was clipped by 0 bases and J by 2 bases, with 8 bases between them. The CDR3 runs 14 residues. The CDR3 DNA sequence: TGTGCCAGCAGCGTAGGGTTCAGACAAGAGACCCAGTACTTC. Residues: CASSVGFRQETQYF.

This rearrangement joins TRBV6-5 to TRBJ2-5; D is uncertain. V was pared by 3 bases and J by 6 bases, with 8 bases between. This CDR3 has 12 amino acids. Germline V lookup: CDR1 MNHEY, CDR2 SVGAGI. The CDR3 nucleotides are TGTGCCAGCAGTTATACGGGTCAGACCCAGTACTTC. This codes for CASSYTGQTQYF.

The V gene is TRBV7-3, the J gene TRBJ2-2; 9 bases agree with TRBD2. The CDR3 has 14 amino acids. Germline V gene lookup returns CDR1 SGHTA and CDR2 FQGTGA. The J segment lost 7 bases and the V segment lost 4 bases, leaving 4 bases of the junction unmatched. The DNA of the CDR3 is TGTGCCAGCAGCTCGAGACTAGCGGTCGGGGAGCTGTTTTTT. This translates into CASSSRLAVGELFF.

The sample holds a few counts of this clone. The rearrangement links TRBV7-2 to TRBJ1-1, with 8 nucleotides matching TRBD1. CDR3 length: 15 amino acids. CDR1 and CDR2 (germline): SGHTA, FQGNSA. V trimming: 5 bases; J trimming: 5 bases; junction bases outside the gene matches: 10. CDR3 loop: CASSGWTGRNTEAFF. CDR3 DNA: TGTGCCAGCAGCGGGTGGACAGGGAGGAATACTGAAGCTTTCTTT.

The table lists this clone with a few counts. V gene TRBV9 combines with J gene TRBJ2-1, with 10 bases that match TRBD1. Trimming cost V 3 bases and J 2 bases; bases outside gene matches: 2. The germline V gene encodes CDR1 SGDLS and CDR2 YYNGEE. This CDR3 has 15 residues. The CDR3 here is CASSGQGAPYNEQFF. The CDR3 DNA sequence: TGTGCCAGCAGCGGACAGGGGGCACCCTACAATGAGCAGTTCTTC.

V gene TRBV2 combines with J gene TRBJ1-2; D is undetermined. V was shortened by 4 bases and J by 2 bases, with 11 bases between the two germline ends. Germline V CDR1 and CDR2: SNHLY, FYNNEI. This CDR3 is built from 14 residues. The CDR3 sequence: CASSGASGNYGYTF. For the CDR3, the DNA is TGTGCCAGCAGTGGAGCCTCAGGAAACTATGGCTACACCTTC.

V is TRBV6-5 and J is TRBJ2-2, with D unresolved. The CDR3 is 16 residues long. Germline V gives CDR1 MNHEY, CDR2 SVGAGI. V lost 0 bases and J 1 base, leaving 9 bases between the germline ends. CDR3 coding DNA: TGTGCCAGCAGTTACTCTGTAGCAGTGAACACCGGGGAGCTGTTTTTT. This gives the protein CASSYSVAVNTGELFF.

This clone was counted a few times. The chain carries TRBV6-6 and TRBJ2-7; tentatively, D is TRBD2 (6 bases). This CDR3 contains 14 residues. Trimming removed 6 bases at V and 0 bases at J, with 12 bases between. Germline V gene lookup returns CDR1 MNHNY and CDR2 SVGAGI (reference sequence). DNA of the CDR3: TGTGCCAGCAGGGATAGCGGCAACTCCTACGAGCAGTACTTC. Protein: CASRDSGNSYEQYF.

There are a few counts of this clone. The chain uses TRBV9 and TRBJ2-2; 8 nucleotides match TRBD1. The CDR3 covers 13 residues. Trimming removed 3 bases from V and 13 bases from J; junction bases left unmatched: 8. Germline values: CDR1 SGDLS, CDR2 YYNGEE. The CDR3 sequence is CASSAGTGPVLFF. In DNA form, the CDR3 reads TGTGCCAGCAGCGCCGGGACAGGCCCCGTGCTGTTTTTT.

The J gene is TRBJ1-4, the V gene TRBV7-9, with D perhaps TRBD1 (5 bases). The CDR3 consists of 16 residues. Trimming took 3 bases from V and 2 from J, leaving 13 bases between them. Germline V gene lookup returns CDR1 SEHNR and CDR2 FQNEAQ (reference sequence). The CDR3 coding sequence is TGTGCCAGCAGCTTTGATGCGGGACGGACTAATGAAAAACTGTTTTTT. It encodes CASSFDAGRTNEKLFF.

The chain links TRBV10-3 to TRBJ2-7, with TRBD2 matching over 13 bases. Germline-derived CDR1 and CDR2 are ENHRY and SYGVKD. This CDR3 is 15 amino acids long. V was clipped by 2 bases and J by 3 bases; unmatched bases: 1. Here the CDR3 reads CAISEGTSGIYEQYF. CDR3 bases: TGTGCCATCAGTGAGGGGACTAGCGGGATCTACGAGCAGTACTTC.